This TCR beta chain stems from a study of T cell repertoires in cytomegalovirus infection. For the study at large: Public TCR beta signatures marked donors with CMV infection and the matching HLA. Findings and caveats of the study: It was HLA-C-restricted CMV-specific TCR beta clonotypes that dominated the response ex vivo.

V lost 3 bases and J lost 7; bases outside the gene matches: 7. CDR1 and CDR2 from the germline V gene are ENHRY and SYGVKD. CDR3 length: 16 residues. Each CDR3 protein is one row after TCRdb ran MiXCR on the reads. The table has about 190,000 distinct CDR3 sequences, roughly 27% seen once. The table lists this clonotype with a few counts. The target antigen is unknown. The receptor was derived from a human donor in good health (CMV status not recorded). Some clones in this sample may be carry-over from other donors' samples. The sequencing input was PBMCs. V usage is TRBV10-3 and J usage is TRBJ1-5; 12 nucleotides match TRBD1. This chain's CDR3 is CAISEGTGGGGQPQHF. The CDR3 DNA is TGTGCCATCAGTGAAGGGACAGGGGGCGGTGGACAGCCCCAGCATTTT.